This T cell receptor (beta chain) was sequenced during a study of T cells expressing NK-cell markers. Study summary: Researchers got TCR beta repertoires out of sorted CD3+CD56+NKG2C+, CD3+CD56+NKG2C- and CD3+CD56-NKG2C+ T cells. Sequenced donors, eight in total, included seven who were HCMV-seropositive and one who was seronegative.

Germline CDR1 and CDR2: MNHNS and SASEGT. The CDR3 totals 15 residues. In regard to this clonotype: The antigen remains unidentified.

UMI-tagged 5'RACE template switching yielded the TCR beta cDNA. TCRdb processed the 5' RACE reads again and assigns one entry to each CDR3 protein, with no DNA. This repertoire comprises about 550,000 distinct CDR3 sequences; its ten largest clones make up around 4%. Study-level results: The study did not resolve the HCMV specificity of expanded NKG2C+ T cell clones.

What was sequenced was blood T cells: a sorted CD56 or NKG2C T cell subset, CD4+ or CD8+ T cells, or bulk PBMC T cells (not recorded which). J is TRBJ2-2 and V is TRBV6-1; no DNA is available, so the TRBD1 call from TCRdb remains unchecked. The origin of this receptor is a man between 18 and 29 years old in good health. CDR3 in amino acids: CASRDTGGVTGELFF.